Each of the 17 T cell receptor beta chains below was sequenced from the same sample in a study of OX40 agonist ivuxolimab in advanced cancers. Library prep was done by the immunoSEQ multiplex PCR assay. As stored in TCRdb, this immuneACCESS dataset retains in-frame rearrangements with V and J assigned. A fraction of the clones does not appear; measured against another copy, unresolved V genes explain less than half of the discrepancy, and the remainder lacks a known reason. Recorded for this sample are around 20,000 clones; around 74% of them occurred a single time. Around 26% of the sample lies in the top ten. The sequenced sample was CD4+ or CD8+ T cells sorted from blood, obtained in a trial of the OX40 agonist ivuxolimab. The receptors were sampled from an adult with an advanced solid tumor such as melanoma, head and neck, liver or kidney cancer.

The V gene is TRBV18, the J gene TRBJ2-5; 7 bases line up with TRBD1. V trimming: 5 bases; J trimming: 3 bases; junction bases outside the gene matches: 6. The CDR3 has 14 residues. CDR1 is KGHSH and CDR2 is LQKENI in the germline V gene. The CDR3 loop reads CASSFGTAKETQYF. The CDR3 bases are TGTGCCAGCTCATTTGGGACAGCTAAAGAGACCCAGTACTTC.

J is TRBJ2-1 and V is TRBV6-1; D tentatively fits TRBD1 or TRBD2 (5 bases each). V was pared by 2 bases and J by 1 base, with 21 bases between. The CDR3 loop spans 19 amino acids. CDR1 and CDR2 from the germline V gene are MNHNS and SASEGT. The DNA for the CDR3 is TGTGCCAGCAGTGAACTTGGGGGAGCAATCATTGGTTCCTACAATGAGCAGTTCTTC. Protein sequence: CASSELGGAIIGSYNEQFF.

CDR3 amino acids: CASSIAGGQPQHF. The CDR3 region has the DNA TGTGCCAGTAGTATAGCGGGGGGGCAGCCCCAGCATTTT. This chain links TRBV19 with TRBJ1-5; a weak D match, TRBD1 (5 bases). V lost 1 base, J lost 7 bases, and 8 bases lay in between. This CDR3 has 13 residues. From germline, CDR1 is LNHDA and CDR2 SQIVND (reference sequence).

The chain uses TRBV27 and TRBJ2-7; D may be TRBD2 (5 bases). The CDR3 covers 14 residues. The V and J ends lost 4 bases and 3 bases respectively, with 13 bases between them. Germline-derived CDR1 and CDR2 are MNHEY and SMNVEV (reference sequence). The CDR3 here is CASSSPREGYEQYF. CDR3 coding DNA: TGTGCCAGCAGTTCCCCTCGAGAGGGCTACGAGCAGTACTTC.

The table lists this clone with a count of one. The J gene is TRBJ1-2, the V gene TRBV4-3, with D tentatively TRBD1 (5 bases). The V gene lost 0 bases and the J gene lost 6 bases, with 17 bases spanning the gap. The CDR3 length is 16 residues. Germline assignment: CDR1 LGHNA and CDR2 YSLEER. The CDR3 protein is CASSQDSRQGEHGYTF. The CDR3 coding sequence is TGCGCCAGCAGCCAAGATTCGAGGCAGGGTGAACATGGCTACACCTTC.

The rearrangement uses TRBV7-8 and TRBJ2-2; D gene uncertain. V lost 7 bases and J lost 6, with 12 bases in between. CDR3 size: 13 residues. The germline V gene has CDR1 SGHVS and CDR2 FQNEAQ. DNA of the CDR3: TGTGCCAGCACCCTTATAGGCGCCGGGGAGCTGTTTTTT. It encodes CASTLIGAGELFF. The entire variable domain, with the rest obtained from reference TRBV7-8 and TRBJ2-2, is as follows: GAGVSQSPRYKVAKRGQDVALRCDPISGHVSLFWYQQALGQGPEFLTYFQNEAQLDKSGLPSDRFFAERPEGSVSTLKIQRTQQEDSAVYLCASTLIGAGELFFGEGSRLTVL.

The V and J genes are TRBV7-8 and TRBJ2-2; 9 nucleotides agree with TRBD2. J gave up 8 bases and V 5 bases, and 9 bases lay outside the gene matches. Germline CDR1 and CDR2: SGHVS and FQNEAQ. This CDR3 has 15 residues. In DNA form, the CDR3 reads TGTGCCAGCAGCCCTTTTAGCGGGGGTGGTGGGGAGCTGTTTTTT. It is translated as CASSPFSGGGGELFF. Variable domain in full (rest from reference TRBV7-8 and TRBJ2-2): GAGVSQSPRYKVAKRGQDVALRCDPISGHVSLFWYQQALGQGPEFLTYFQNEAQLDKSGLPSDRFFAERPEGSVSTLKIQRTQQEDSAVYLCASSPFSGGGGELFFGEGSRLTVL.

The chain couples TRBV2 to TRBJ2-1; D is possibly TRBD2 (6 bases). CDR3 length equals 14 residues. The V gene lost 6 bases and the J gene lost 2 bases, with 11 bases spanning the gap. In germline, CDR1 is SNHLY, CDR2 FYNNEI. CDR3 sequence (DNA): TGTGCCAGCAGACCTAGCGTCACCTACAATGAGCAGTTCTTC. This encodes CASRPSVTYNEQFF.

This chain links TRBV6-8 with TRBJ2-7; 13 bases map to TRBD2. V was pared by 7 bases and J by 3 bases, with 6 bases of the junction left unmatched. This CDR3 is built from 15 residues. The germline V gene has CDR1 MNHGY and CDR2 SAAAGT. CDR3 bases: TGTGCCAGCAAAACCACTAGCGGGGGGGACTACGAGCAGTACTTC. This gives the protein CASKTTSGGDYEQYF.

J is TRBJ1-5 and V is TRBV29-1; unclear D gene. V lost 2 bases, J lost 4 bases, and 9 bases lay in between. CDR3 size: 13 residues. From germline, CDR1 is SQVTM and CDR2 ANQGSEA. CDR3 loop: CSVEYGRNQPQHF. In DNA form, the CDR3 reads TGCAGCGTTGAATATGGACGGAATCAGCCCCAGCATTTT.

V and J are TRBV2 and TRBJ2-2; D gene ambiguous. V lost 2 bases and J lost 1, with 5 bases in between. In germline, CDR1 is SNHLY, CDR2 FYNNEI. CDR3 length equals 14 residues. The CDR3 here is CASSEYGNTGELFF. The CDR3 nucleotides read TGTGCCAGCAGTGAATACGGGAACACCGGGGAGCTGTTTTTT.

The genes are TRBV7-9 and TRBJ2-1; no definite D call. There are 11 residues in the CDR3. V was trimmed by 5 bases and J by 2 bases, leaving 1 base between them. CDR1 is SEHNR and CDR2 is FQNEAQ in the germline V gene (reference sequence). The CDR3 reads CASSPYNEQFF. CDR3 nucleotides: TGTGCCAGCAGCCCCTACAATGAGCAGTTCTTC.

CDR3 sequence reads: CASSQHRGGPYNEQFF. DNA for the CDR3: TGCGCCAGCAGCCAACACCGGGGGGGCCCCTACAATGAGCAGTTCTTC. This sequence joins TRBV4-1 and TRBJ2-1; 8 bases are a match to TRBD2. Looked up from germline, CDR1 is MGHRA and CDR2 is YSYEKL. The V gene end was trimmed by 2 bases and the J gene end by 2 bases; junction bases not matched to a gene: 5. The CDR3 has 16 residues.

This clone was counted once. The J gene is TRBJ2-7, the V gene TRBV7-9, with D perhaps TRBD2 (6 bases). CDR1 is SEHNR, CDR2 FQNEAQ, per germline (reference sequence). V gave up 5 bases and J gave up 2 bases, with 16 bases separating them. The CDR3 spans 15 residues. The CDR3 reads CASSGTGTYAYEQYF. CDR3 nucleotide sequence: TGTGCCAGCAGCGGAACCGGGACTTATGCCTACGAGCAGTACTTC.

This clone has just a few counts. The chain combines TRBV30 with TRBJ2-1, with no clear D. V was trimmed by 5 bases and J by 2 bases, leaving 16 bases between them. The CDR3 contains 15 residues. Germline V gene data show CDR1 as GTSNPN and CDR2 as SVGIG (reference sequence). CDR3 region: CAWLLIAGPYNEQFF. The DNA of the CDR3 is TGTGCCTGGCTGTTAATTGCCGGGCCCTACAATGAGCAGTTCTTC.

V gene TRBV7-9 combines with J gene TRBJ2-1, with D possibly matching TRBD1 (6 bases). Germline assignment: CDR1 SEHNR and CDR2 FQNEAQ (reference sequence). The length of the CDR3 is 13 residues. Deletions cut 6 bases from V and 8 bases from J, with 14 bases between. This chain's CDR3 is CASSPGTTDEQFF. The CDR3 DNA sequence: TGTGCCAGCAGTCCCGGGACAACCGATGAGCAGTTCTTC.

V usage is TRBV7-2 and J usage is TRBJ2-7; TRBD2 aligns across 9 bases. Unmatched junction bases numbered 6, after V lost 4 bases and J lost 2 bases. Germline V gene lookup returns CDR1 SGHTA and CDR2 FQGNSA. The CDR3 spans 15 residues. DNA of the CDR3: TGTGCCAGCAGCTCCACCGGCGGGGGGGCCTACGAGCAGTACTTC. This encodes CASSSTGGGAYEQYF.